These 24 T cell receptor beta chains were sequenced from one sample in a study of blood T cell repertoires in COVID-19. TCRdb keeps only in-frame clones here, not all; method: immunoSEQ multiplex PCR. The sample carries over 70,000 clones, around 90% recorded once. The specimen was peripheral blood. The source is a human donor with active COVID-19. The donor label of this sample is uncertain.

J is TRBJ2-7 and V is TRBV7-2; 8 bases match TRBD2. V lost 1 base, J lost 1 base, and 3 bases stayed unmatched. CDR3 size: 15 residues. Germline CDR1 SGHTA, CDR2 FQGNSA. DNA for the CDR3: TGTGCCAGCAGCTTAGGGGCGGGGGGATCCTACGAGCAGTACTTC. It translates to CASSLGAGGSYEQYF.

The chain has TRBV7-9 and TRBJ1-1, with D uncertain. This CDR3 is 10 amino acids long. Germline CDR1 reads SEHNR; CDR2 reads FQNEAQ (reference sequence). Trimming left V 3 bases short and J 8 bases short, with 4 bases between. The CDR3 here is CASSFPEAFF. CDR3 sequence (DNA): TGTGCCAGCAGCTTCCCAGAAGCTTTCTTT.

The chain employs TRBV6-2 or TRBV6-3 and TRBJ2-1, with D hard to call. Germline V lookup: CDR1 MNHEY, CDR2 SVGEGT. Trimming removed 6 bases from V and 0 bases from J, with 15 bases in between. The CDR3 covers 16 residues. The CDR3 nucleotides read TGTGCCAGCAGCCTTATGCAGACTGACTCCTACAATGAGCAGTTCTTC. As protein: CASSLMQTDSYNEQFF.

CDR3: CASSEVSGGVYNEQFF. In DNA, the CDR3 is TGTGCCAGCAGTGAAGTCTCGGGGGGGGTTTATAATGAGCAGTTCTTC. The rearrangement links TRBV6-1 to TRBJ2-1; 8 bases are shared with TRBD2. The CDR3 covers 16 residues. V lost 1 base and J lost 7; bases outside the gene matches: 9. Germline V lookup: CDR1 MNHNS, CDR2 SASEGT.

This clone has only one observation. This sequence joins TRBV6-6 and TRBJ2-7, with 7 bases fitting TRBD1. CDR1 and CDR2 (germline): MNHNY, SVGAGI (reference sequence). CDR3 length equals 14 residues. The J segment lost 1 base and the V segment lost 6 bases, leaving 6 bases of the junction unmatched. CDR3 DNA sequence: TGTGCCAGCAGACCGGGACAGAATTCCTACGAGCAGTACTTC. Its protein is CASRPGQNSYEQYF.

The chain carries TRBV2 and TRBJ2-7, with D unclear. V shed 6 bases and J shed 0 bases, with 6 bases lying between them. The CDR3 covers 12 residues. CDR1 is SNHLY and CDR2 is FYNNEI in the germline V gene. Here the CDR3 reads CASSYSSYEQYF. The CDR3 DNA reads as TGTGCCAGCAGCTACAGCTCCTACGAGCAGTACTTC. The entire variable domain, with the rest obtained from reference TRBV2 and TRBJ2-7, is as follows: EPEVTQTPSHQVTQMGQEVILRCVPISNHLYFYWYRQILGQKVEFLVSFYNNEISEKSEIFDDQFSVERPDGSNFTLKIRSTKLEDSAMYFCASSYSSYEQYFGPGTRLTVT.

The chain couples TRBV5-6 to TRBJ2-5; 7 bases are a match to TRBD2. Germline V gives CDR1 SGHDT, CDR2 YYEEEE. The length of the CDR3 is 14 residues. The V gene end was trimmed by 4 bases and the J gene end by 5 bases; junction bases not matched to a gene: 8. The chain's CDR3 is CASSLWGGIETQYF. CDR3 bases: TGTGCCAGCAGCCTGTGGGGGGGAATTGAGACCCAGTACTTC.

The chain carries TRBV28 and TRBJ1-6; D gene unclear. V lost 4 bases to trimming and J lost 0 bases, with 13 bases between them. This CDR3 is built from 17 residues. Germline values: CDR1 MDHEN, CDR2 SYDVKM. The CDR3 protein is CASSYTLENSYNSPLHF. The CDR3 bases are TGTGCCAGCAGTTACACGCTGGAGAACTCCTATAATTCACCCCTCCACTTT.

V usage is TRBV20-1 and J usage is TRBJ1-1, with D tentatively TRBD1 (5 bases). Trimming shortened V by 7 bases and J by 5 bases, and 11 bases separated the two germline ends. There are 11 residues in the CDR3. Germline V lookup: CDR1 DFQATT, CDR2 SNEGSKA (reference sequence). The CDR3: CSEPRGTEAFF. The CDR3 DNA is TGCAGTGAACCTAGGGGAACTGAAGCTTTCTTT.

This clone was observed a single time. A far larger clone is a single base away, which makes a read error likely. This CDR3 is also generated by other DNA sequences in the sample. The J gene is TRBJ1-1, the V gene TRBV9; D may be TRBD1 (5 bases). The germline gives CDR1 SGDLS, CDR2 YYNGEE. The V end was cut by 4 bases, the J end by 1 base, with 8 bases between. This CDR3 is 13 amino acids long. The CDR3 sequence: CASSSTGNTEAFF. CDR3 DNA sequence: TGTGCCAGCAGCTCTACAGGGAACACTGAAGCTTTCTTT.

CDR3 amino acids: CSVGLATYNEQFF. In DNA, the CDR3 is TGCAGCGTGGGACTAGCCACCTACAATGAGCAGTTCTTC. This rearrangement joins TRBV29-1 to TRBJ2-1; 9 nucleotides align to TRBD2. J was trimmed by 2 bases and V by 6 bases; bases with no gene match: 2. This CDR3 comprises 13 residues. Germline V gives CDR1 SQVTM, CDR2 ANQGSEA.

The CDR3: CASGLVGGRGIGEQYF. The DNA for the CDR3 is TGTGCTAGTGGTTTGGTAGGTGGCAGGGGAATAGGCGAGCAGTACTTC. The chain combines TRBV12-5 with TRBJ2-7, with D perhaps TRBD1 (6 bases). Germline CDR1 and CDR2: LGHNT and FRNRAP. Trimming cost V 0 bases and J 6 bases, with 18 bases left between them. This CDR3 region has 16 residues.

The chain combines TRBV5-1 with TRBJ2-7, with 7 bases matching TRBD1. CDR1 and CDR2 (germline): SGHRS, YFSETQ. The CDR3 loop spans 14 amino acids. The ends lost 3 bases at V and 7 bases at J; junction bases unmatched: 10. CDR3 residues: CASSSGQLQEEQYF. Here the CDR3 DNA reads TGCGCCAGCAGCTCGGGACAGCTTCAAGAAGAGCAGTACTTC.

The chain joins TRBV6-4 to TRBJ2-1; 11 bases map to TRBD2. The germline gives CDR1 MRHNA, CDR2 SNTAGT. The junction had 13 bases not matched to a gene; V was cut back by 5 bases and J by 7 bases. The CDR3 consists of 17 residues. The CDR3 region is CASSLHLLAGEGNEQFF. In DNA, the CDR3 is TGTGCCAGCAGTCTCCACCTACTAGCGGGGGAAGGGAATGAGCAGTTCTTC.

The rearrangement links TRBV5-1 to TRBJ2-5, with D tentatively TRBD2 (5 bases). Germline assignment: CDR1 SGHRS and CDR2 YFSETQ. V lost 1 base and J 2 bases, leaving 9 bases between the germline ends. This CDR3 comprises 14 residues. This chain's CDR3 is CASSLWSGQETQYF. CDR3 in DNA: TGCGCCAGCAGCTTGTGGTCGGGGCAAGAGACCCAGTACTTC. The whole variable domain, remainder taken from reference TRBV5-1 and TRBJ2-5, is KAGVTQTPRYLIKTRGQQVTLSCSPISGHRSVSWYQQTPGQGLQFLFEYFSETQRNKGNFPGRFSGRQFSNSRSEMNVSTLELGDSALYLCASSLWSGQETQYFGPGTRLLVL.

The chain uses TRBV5-8 and TRBJ2-7, with a possible D match to TRBD1 (6 bases). Trimming left V 3 bases short and J 6 bases short, with 13 bases between. This CDR3 comprises 13 residues. CDR1 and CDR2 (germline): SGHTS, YDEGEE. For the CDR3, the DNA is TGTGCCAGCAGCTCCGGCGTAGGGGGCGAGCAGTACTTC. This gives the protein CASSSGVGGEQYF.

The genes are TRBV5-1 and TRBJ1-6; maybe TRBD1 (5 bases). CDR3 length: 15 residues. The V gene's germline CDR1 is SGHRS and CDR2 YFSETQ. Deletions cut 5 bases from V and 6 bases from J, with 15 bases between. DNA for the CDR3: TGCGCCAGCAGGACAGAGACAGTAACTAATTCACCCCTCCACTTT. Its translation: CASRTETVTNSPLHF.

The V gene is TRBV28, the J gene TRBJ1-2; 7 bases are a match to TRBD1. The CDR3 contains 13 residues. CDR1 and CDR2 (germline): MDHEN, SYDVKM. Unmatched junction bases numbered 7, after V lost 5 bases and J lost 7 bases. The CDR3 DNA reads as TGTGCCAGCAGTGACAGGGTATGGGGTGGCTACACCTTC. Amino acid sequence: CASSDRVWGGYTF.

This chain's CDR3 is CAGKGQGPNSPLHF. CDR3 coding DNA: TGTGCCGGTAAGGGACAGGGTCCCAATTCACCCCTCCACTTT. The chain has TRBV6-6 and TRBJ1-6; 9 bases align to TRBD1. Germline V CDR1 and CDR2: MNHNY, SVGAGI (reference sequence). J gave up 7 bases and V 11 bases, and 9 bases lay outside the gene matches. The CDR3 runs to 14 residues.

Turning to this clone: Germline and junction disagree at one end, which may indicate a read error. The J gene is TRBJ2-2, the V gene TRBV6-1; 7 nucleotides match TRBD1. Germline V CDR1 and CDR2: MNHNS, SASEGT. The CDR3 totals 14 residues. The CDR3 DNA follows: TGTGCCAGCCGTGACAGGGCGAACACCGGGGAGCTGTTTTTT. Protein: CASRDRANTGELFF.

The rearrangement joins TRBV6-5 to TRBJ1-6; 9 bases map to TRBD1. CDR3 length: 15 residues. CDR1 MNHEY and CDR2 SVGAGI come from the germline V gene. V dropped 3 bases and J dropped 10; count of bases not matched to a gene: 7. CDR3 coding DNA: TGTGCCAGCAGTTATCGGACAGGGGCGGGGTCACCCCTCCACTTT. Translating gives CASSYRTGAGSPLHF.

The V call is TRBV24-1, the J call TRBJ1-5; TRBD1 is a possible D gene (6 bases). V lost 9 bases to trimming and J lost 3 bases, with 20 bases between them. Germline CDR1 is KGHDR and CDR2 is SFDVKD. The CDR3 totals 16 residues. CDR3 amino acids: CATRSVSGVYNQPQHF. The CDR3 nucleotides are TGTGCCACCCGGTCGGTTTCAGGGGTGTACAATCAGCCCCAGCATTTT.

This chain connects TRBV2 to TRBJ2-3, with a tentative D call TRBD1 (5 bases). The V gene lost 3 bases and the J gene lost 3 bases, with 13 bases spanning the gap. Germline CDR1 SNHLY, CDR2 FYNNEI. The CDR3 covers 15 residues. CDR3 bases: TGTGCCAGCAGTGAGGGGCCCCATGTAACAGATACGCAGTATTTT. Translation gives CASSEGPHVTDTQYF.

This chain links TRBV18 with TRBJ2-3, with D possibly being TRBD1 (6 bases). Germline V gene sequence: CDR1 KGHSH, CDR2 LQKENI. There are 16 residues in the CDR3. Trimming left V 2 bases short and J 0 bases short, with 12 bases between. The chain's CDR3 is CASSPYLQGSTDTQYF. CDR3 nucleotides: TGTGCCAGCTCACCATATCTACAGGGAAGCACAGATACGCAGTATTTT.